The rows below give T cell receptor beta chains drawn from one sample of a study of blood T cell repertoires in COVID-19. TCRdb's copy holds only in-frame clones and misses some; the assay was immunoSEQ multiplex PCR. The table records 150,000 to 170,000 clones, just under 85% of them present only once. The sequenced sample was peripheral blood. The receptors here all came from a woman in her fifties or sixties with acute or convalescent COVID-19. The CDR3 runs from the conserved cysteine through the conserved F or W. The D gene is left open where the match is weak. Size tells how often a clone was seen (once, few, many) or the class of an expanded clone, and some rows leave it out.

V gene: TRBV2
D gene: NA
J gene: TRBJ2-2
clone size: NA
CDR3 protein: CASRDTAPGELFF
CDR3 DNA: TGTGCCAGCCGGGACACGGCCCCCGGGGAGCTGTTTTTT

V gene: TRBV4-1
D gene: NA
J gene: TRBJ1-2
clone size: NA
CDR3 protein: CASSRGGNNNPPGNYGYTF
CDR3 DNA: TGCGCCAGCAGCCGGGGAGGTAACAATAACCCCCCCGGTAACTATGGCTACACCTTC

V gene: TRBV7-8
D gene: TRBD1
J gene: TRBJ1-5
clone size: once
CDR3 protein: CASGRQGNQPQHF
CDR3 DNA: TGTGCCAGCGGACGACAGGGGAATCAGCCCCAGCATTTT

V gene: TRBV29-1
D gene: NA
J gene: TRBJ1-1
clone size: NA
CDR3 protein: CSVGGGSEAFF
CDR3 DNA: TGCAGCGTTGGTGGAGGGTCTGAAGCTTTCTTT

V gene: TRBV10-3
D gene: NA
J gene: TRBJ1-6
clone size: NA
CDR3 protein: CAISDVRQNNSPLHF
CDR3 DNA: TGTGCCATCAGTGATGTGAGGCAGAATAATTCACCCCTCCACTTT

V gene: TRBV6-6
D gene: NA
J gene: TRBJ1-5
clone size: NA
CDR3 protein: CASTIWRAGNQPQHF
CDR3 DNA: TGTGCCAGCACCATATGGAGGGCCGGCAATCAGCCCCAGCATTTT

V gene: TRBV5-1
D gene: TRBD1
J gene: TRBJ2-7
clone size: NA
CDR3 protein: CASSFQGAANYEQYF
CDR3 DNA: TGCGCCAGCAGCTTTCAGGGGGCAGCGAACTACGAGCAGTACTTC

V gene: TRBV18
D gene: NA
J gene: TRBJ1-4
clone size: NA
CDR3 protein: CASSPRGRGEATNEKLFF
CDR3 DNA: TGTGCCAGCTCACCACGGGGCAGGGGAGAAGCAACTAATGAAAAACTGTTTTTT

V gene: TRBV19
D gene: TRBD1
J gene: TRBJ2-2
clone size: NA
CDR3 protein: CASSDRANTGELFF
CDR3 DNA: TGTGCCAGCTCGGACAGGGCGAACACCGGGGAGCTGTTTTTT

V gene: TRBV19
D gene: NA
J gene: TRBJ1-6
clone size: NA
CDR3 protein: CASSTQGFENSPLHF
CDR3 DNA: TGTGCCAGTAGTACTCAGGGATTCGAGAATTCACCCCTCCACTTT

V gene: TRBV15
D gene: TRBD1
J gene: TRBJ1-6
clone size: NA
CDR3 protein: CATSRRTGGSPLHF
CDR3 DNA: TGTGCCACCAGCAGACGGACAGGGGGGTCACCCCTCCACTTT

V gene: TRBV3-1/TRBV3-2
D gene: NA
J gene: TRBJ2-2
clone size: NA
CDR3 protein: CASSWTGLTGELFF
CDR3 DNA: TGTGCCAGCAGCTGGACTGGCCTCACCGGGGAGCTGTTTTTT

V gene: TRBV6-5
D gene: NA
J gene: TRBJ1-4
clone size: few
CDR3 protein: CASSNRGGTNEKLFF
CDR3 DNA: TGTGCCAGCAGCAATAGGGGGGGAACTAATGAAAAACTGTTTTTT

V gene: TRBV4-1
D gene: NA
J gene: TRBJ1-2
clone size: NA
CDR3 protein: CASSQPGGPLNYGYTF
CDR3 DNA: TGCGCCAGCAGCCAGCCGGGGGGACCTCTTAACTATGGCTACACCTTC

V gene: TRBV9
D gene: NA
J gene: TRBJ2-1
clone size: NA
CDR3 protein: CASSVDGYNEQFF
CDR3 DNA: TGTGCCAGCAGCGTAGACGGTTACAATGAGCAGTTCTTC

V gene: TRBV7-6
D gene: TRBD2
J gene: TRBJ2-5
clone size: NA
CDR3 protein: CASSLEAGGQETQYF
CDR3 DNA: TGTGCCAGCAGCTTAGAAGCGGGGGGGCAAGAGACCCAGTACTTC

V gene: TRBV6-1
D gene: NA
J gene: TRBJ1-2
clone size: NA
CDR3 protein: CASSEVGRTFYGYTF
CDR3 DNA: TGTGCCAGCAGTGAAGTGGGGAGGACTTTCTATGGCTACACCTTC

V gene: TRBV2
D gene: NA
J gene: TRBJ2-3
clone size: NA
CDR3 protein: CASGPTGTHTQYF
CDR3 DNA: TGTGCCAGCGGGCCGACAGGTACCCATACGCAGTATTTT

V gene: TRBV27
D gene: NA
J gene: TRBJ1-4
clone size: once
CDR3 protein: CASTESGRQEKLFF
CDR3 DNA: TGTGCCAGCACCGAGAGTGGACGACAGGAAAAACTGTTTTTT

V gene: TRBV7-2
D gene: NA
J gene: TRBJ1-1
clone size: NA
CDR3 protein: CASTQMGFGTEAFF
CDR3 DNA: TGTGCCAGCACCCAAATGGGCTTTGGGACTGAAGCTTTCTTT

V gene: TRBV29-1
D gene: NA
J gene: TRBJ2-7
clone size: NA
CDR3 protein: CSVEGDRLYEQYF
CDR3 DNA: TGCAGCGTTGAGGGCGACAGACTCTACGAGCAGTACTTC

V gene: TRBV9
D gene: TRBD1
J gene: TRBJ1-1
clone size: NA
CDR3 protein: CASSPQGVFLRYTEAFF
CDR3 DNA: TGTGCCAGCAGCCCCCAGGGGGTGTTCTTGAGGTACACTGAAGCTTTCTTT

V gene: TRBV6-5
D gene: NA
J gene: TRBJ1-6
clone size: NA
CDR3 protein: CASRPRQNRNSPLHF
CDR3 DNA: TGTGCCAGCAGGCCCCGACAGAATAGGAATTCACCCCTCCACTTT

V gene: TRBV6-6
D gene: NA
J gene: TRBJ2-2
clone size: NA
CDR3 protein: CASITGGTGELFF
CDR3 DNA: TGTGCCAGCATCACAGGTGGCACCGGGGAGCTGTTTTTT

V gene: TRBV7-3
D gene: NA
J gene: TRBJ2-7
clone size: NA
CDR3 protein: CASSLTGGPSGEQYF
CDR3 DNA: TGTGCCAGCAGCTTAACGGGGGGTCCCTCGGGCGAGCAGTACTTC